These 6 T cell receptor beta chains originate from one sample sequenced in a study of T cell responses to AZD1222 COVID-19 vaccine. Libraries were prepared by immunoSEQ multiplex PCR; TCRdb keeps only in-frame clonotypes and omits some of them. The sample records 120,000 or so clones, about 88% being singletons. Sequenced material: peripheral blood, taken on day 0 of MenACWY control vaccination. The receptors stem from an adult in good health.

The V gene is TRBV25-1, the J gene TRBJ2-5; 7 bases match TRBD2. In germline, CDR1 is MGHDK, CDR2 SYGVNS. The CDR3 is 15 residues long. V was clipped by 2 bases and J by 2 bases; unmatched bases: 5. The CDR3 here is CASSERGSPQETQYF. The CDR3, as DNA: TGTGCCAGCAGTGAACGCGGGAGCCCTCAAGAGACCCAGTACTTC.

A few counts support this clone. The CDR3 coding sequence is TGTGCCAGTACCGTGGCCGCGGCTTACTATGGCTACACCTTC. Translated, it gives CASTVAAAYYGYTF. This rearrangement joins TRBV19 to TRBJ1-2; D uncertain. Trimming stripped 7 bases from V and 3 bases from J, with 15 bases between. The germline V gene has CDR1 LNHDA and CDR2 SQIVND (reference sequence). CDR3 length: 14 amino acids.

The chain uses TRBV19 and TRBJ2-2; the D is unclear. This CDR3 is 13 amino acids long. CDR1 is LNHDA, CDR2 SQIVND, per germline (reference sequence). V was trimmed by 9 bases and J by 4 bases, leaving 12 bases between them. CDR3 DNA: TGTGCCAGCAATGGACGGAGCACCGGGGAGCTGTTTTTT. This encodes CASNGRSTGELFF.

This clone was counted a few times. The CDR3 region has the DNA TGTGCCAGCAGCTTTGTTGGTAGCGGGAGAACCGGGGAGCTGTTTTTT. The encoded protein is CASSFVGSGRTGELFF. This chain joins TRBV7-9 and TRBJ2-2, with TRBD2 identical over 9 bases. V was pared by 3 bases and J by 5 bases, with 7 bases of the junction left unmatched. This CDR3 is built from 16 residues. Germline-derived CDR1 and CDR2 are SEHNR and FQNEAQ (reference sequence).

The CDR3 spells CATSRDLMDQPQHF. As DNA, the CDR3 is TGTGCCACCAGCAGAGATTTAATGGATCAGCCCCAGCATTTT. V gene TRBV15 combines with J gene TRBJ1-5; D is unresolved. This CDR3 contains 14 residues. Per the germline V gene, CDR1 is LNHNV and CDR2 is YYDKDF (reference sequence). Trimming left V 0 bases short and J 5 bases short, with 8 bases between.

The V gene is TRBV3-1 (or the pseudogene TRBV3-2), the J gene TRBJ1-2, with 10 bases fitting TRBD1. Germline CDR1 LGHDT, CDR2 YNNKEL (reference sequence). This CDR3 is built from 16 residues. With V trimmed by 4 bases and J by 6 bases, 11 bases remained unmatched. CDR3 coding DNA: TGTGCCAGCAGCCGAAACCCGACAGGGGGCGAGGATGGCTACACCTTC. This gives the protein CASSRNPTGGEDGYTF.